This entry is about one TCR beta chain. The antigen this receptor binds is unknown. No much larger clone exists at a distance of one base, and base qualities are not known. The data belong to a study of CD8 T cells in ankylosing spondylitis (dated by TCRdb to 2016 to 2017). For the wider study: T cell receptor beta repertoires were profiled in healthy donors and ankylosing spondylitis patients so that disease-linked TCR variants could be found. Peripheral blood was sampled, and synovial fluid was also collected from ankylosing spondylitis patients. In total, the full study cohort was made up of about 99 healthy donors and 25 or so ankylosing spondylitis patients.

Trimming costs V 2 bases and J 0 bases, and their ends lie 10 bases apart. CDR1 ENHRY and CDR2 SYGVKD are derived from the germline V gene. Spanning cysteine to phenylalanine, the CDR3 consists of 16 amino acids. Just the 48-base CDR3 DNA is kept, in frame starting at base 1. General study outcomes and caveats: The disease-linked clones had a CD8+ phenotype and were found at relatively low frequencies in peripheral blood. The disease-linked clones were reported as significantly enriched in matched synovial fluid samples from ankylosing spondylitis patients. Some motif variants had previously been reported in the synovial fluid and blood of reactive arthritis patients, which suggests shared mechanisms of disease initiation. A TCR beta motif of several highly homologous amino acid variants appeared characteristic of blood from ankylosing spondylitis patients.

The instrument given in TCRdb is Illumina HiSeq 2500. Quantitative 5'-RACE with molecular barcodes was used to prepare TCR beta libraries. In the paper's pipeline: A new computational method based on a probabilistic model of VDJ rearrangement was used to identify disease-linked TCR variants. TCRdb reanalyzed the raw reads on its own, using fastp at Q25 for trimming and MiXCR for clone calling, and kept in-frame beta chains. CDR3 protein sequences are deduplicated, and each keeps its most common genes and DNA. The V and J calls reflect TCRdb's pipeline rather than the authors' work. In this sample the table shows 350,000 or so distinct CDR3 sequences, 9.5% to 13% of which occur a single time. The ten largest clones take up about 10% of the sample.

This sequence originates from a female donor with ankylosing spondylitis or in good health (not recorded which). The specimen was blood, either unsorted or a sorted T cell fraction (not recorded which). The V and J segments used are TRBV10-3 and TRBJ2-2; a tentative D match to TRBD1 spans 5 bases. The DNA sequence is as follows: TGTGCCATCAGTGAGCTAGGGGCCTCGAACACCGGGGAGCTGTTTTTT. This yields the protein CAISELGASNTGELFF.